This record concerns one T cell receptor (beta chain) sequence. Its antigen is unidentified. Once RNA had been extracted, it was reverse transcribed into cDNA to act as the sequencing template. Using immunoSEQ multiplex PCR, the repertoire was profiled, and TCRdb retains in-frame clones only, with some absent. The table lists over 150,000 clones, about three fifths of them singletons, with under 7% in the top ten. The CDR3 runs 13 residues. The V gene's germline CDR1 is SQVTM and CDR2 ANQGSEA. The V and J ends lost 4 bases and 2 bases respectively, with 12 bases between them. These data belong to a study of CD8+ T cells in alopecia areata. On the study more broadly: Patients in the treated group were given tofacitinib by mouth, 5 to 10 mg twice a day. Patients remained on tofacitinib for 6 to 18 months and then went 6 months without it.

Study conclusions and caveats: Lesional scalp displayed greater clonality than normal scalp, most notably in alopecia totalis/universalis.

Stated treatment: oral pan-JAK inhibitor, 5-10 mg twice daily. Those with alopecia areata gave lesional scalp punch biopsies and peripheral blood. The TCR originated in a human donor with alopecia areata. The V gene is TRBV29-1, the J gene TRBJ2-7, with D perhaps matching TRBD1 (6 bases). Sequenced here: CD4+ T cells sorted from blood, sampled at week 24, from a patient treated with tofacitinib. DNA of the CDR3: TGCAGCGTTGCAGGGACAAGGACCTACGAGCAGTACTTC. Translating it yields CSVAGTRTYEQYF.